The 27 T cell receptor beta chains below all came from one sample that was sequenced in a study of control samples from healthy donors and cancer patients. Clones were sequenced by immunoSEQ multiplex PCR, and TCRdb holds only the in-frame ones, with some missing. The table has approximately 170,000 clones, 85% to 95% seen once. Sequencing input: blood. The receptors were sampled from a man in his thirties or forties in good health.

The gene calls are TRBV5-4 and TRBJ1-1; the D gene is possibly TRBD1 (6 bases). The CDR3 consists of 14 residues. Germline lookup yields CDR1 SGHNT and CDR2 YYREEE (reference sequence). V lost 0 bases to trimming and J lost 2 bases, with 8 bases between them. In nucleotides, the CDR3 is TGTGCCAGCAGCTTGGACAGGGACAACACTGAAGCTTTCTTT. Protein product: CASSLDRDNTEAFF.

This chain links TRBV11-2 with TRBJ2-2; 10 bases are a match to TRBD1. Germline assignment: CDR1 SGHAT and CDR2 FQNNGV. The CDR3 totals 16 residues. After removal of 5 bases from V and 6 bases from J, the junction contained 9 bases not matched to a gene. CDR3 coding DNA: TGTGCCAGCAGCAGACGGGACAGGGGTGGGGCCGGGGAGCTGTTTTTT. It codes for CASSRRDRGGAGELFF.

V usage is TRBV9 and J usage is TRBJ1-4; 7 positions match TRBD1. The trim removed 3 bases at V and 2 bases at J, leaving 1 base unmatched. Germline V CDR1 and CDR2: SGDLS, YYNGEE. The CDR3 runs to 14 residues. CDR3 amino acids: CASSETGTNEKLFF. The CDR3 DNA reads TGTGCCAGCAGCGAGACAGGGACTAATGAAAAACTGTTTTTT.

The V and J genes are TRBV6-5 and TRBJ2-1; 12 bases map to TRBD2. The junction had 5 bases not matched to a gene; V was cut back by 4 bases and J by 7 bases. Germline V lookup: CDR1 MNHEY, CDR2 SVGAGI. This CDR3 spans 15 amino acids. This CDR3 reads CASSLGLAGRNEQFF. The CDR3 DNA reads TGTGCCAGCAGTTTAGGACTAGCGGGGAGGAATGAGCAGTTCTTC.

The V gene is TRBV19, the J gene TRBJ1-5, with D unresolved. The V and J ends lost 4 bases and 5 bases respectively, with 15 bases between them. The CDR3 length is 15 residues. The germline V gene has CDR1 LNHDA and CDR2 SQIVND (reference sequence). CDR3 residues: CASSTWTAPYQPQHF. CDR3 sequence (DNA): TGTGCCAGTAGTACTTGGACGGCTCCTTATCAGCCCCAGCATTTT. Combining the CDR3 with reference TRBV19 and TRBJ1-5 gives the whole variable domain DGGITQSPKYLFRKEGQNVTLSCEQNLNHDAMYWYRQDPGQGLRLIYYSQIVNDFQKGDIAEGYSVSREKKESFPLTVTSAQKNPTAFYLCASSTWTAPYQPQHFGDGTRLSIL.

This chain connects TRBV6-1 to TRBJ1-1, with D unclear. CDR3 size: 12 residues. Trimming removed 2 bases at V and 7 bases at J, with 8 bases between. Germline CDR1 MNHNS, CDR2 SASEGT. This CDR3 reads CASSESPVEAFF. CDR3 in DNA: TGTGCCAGCAGTGAATCGCCGGTTGAAGCTTTCTTT.

The rearrangement joins TRBV6-5 to TRBJ2-7; maybe TRBD1 (6 bases). This CDR3 has 14 residues. CDR1 and CDR2 (germline): MNHEY, SVGAGI. Between the trimmed V and J ends, which lost 2 bases and 3 bases, there was a span of 11 bases. The CDR3 DNA follows: TGTGCCAGCAGTTACCAGGACAGTAGCTACGAGCAGTACTTC. Amino acids: CASSYQDSSYEQYF.

The V gene is TRBV6-5, the J gene TRBJ1-6; D perhaps matches TRBD1 (6 bases). The CDR3 has 15 amino acids. Germline V gives CDR1 MNHEY, CDR2 SVGAGI. Trimming took off 8 bases at V and 4 bases at J, with 15 bases between the two ends. CDR3 sequence: CASGTGLGYNSPLHF. CDR3 bases: TGTGCCAGCGGTACAGGGTTAGGTTATAATTCACCCCTCCACTTT.

This clone was counted once. The gene calls are TRBV5-1 and TRBJ2-7; TRBD1 might be the D (6 bases). In germline, CDR1 is SGHRS, CDR2 YFSETQ. V gave up 4 bases and J gave up 6 bases, with 14 bases separating them. The CDR3 length is 13 residues. The CDR3 loop reads CASSPPRGTEQYF. The CDR3 DNA is TGCGCCAGCAGCCCCCCGAGGGGGACCGAGCAGTACTTC.

The genes are TRBV6-6 and TRBJ2-7, with D perhaps TRBD1 (7 bases). The CDR3 totals 14 residues. Germline V CDR1 and CDR2: MNHNY, SVGAGI (reference sequence). Between the trimmed V and J ends, which lost 4 bases and 4 bases, there was a span of 14 bases. The chain's CDR3 is CASSFGGGVYEQYF. The CDR3 DNA reads as TGTGCCAGCAGTTTTGGAGGGGGCGTTTACGAGCAGTACTTC.

V is TRBV27 and J is TRBJ1-1; tentatively, D is TRBD1 (5 bases). CDR1 and CDR2 from the germline V gene are MNHEY and SMNVEV (reference sequence). The CDR3 covers 14 residues. V gave up 3 bases and J gave up 5 bases, with 13 bases separating them. The CDR3 region is CASSLRGGKTEAFF. The CDR3 region has the DNA TGTGCCAGCAGTTTGAGGGGAGGAAAAACTGAAGCTTTCTTT.

This clone showed up just once. The chain's CDR3 is CASSLTRGTDTQYF. CDR3 DNA sequence: TGTGCCAGCAGCTTGACTAGGGGCACAGATACGCAGTATTTT. The rearrangement links TRBV7-2 to TRBJ2-3, with a possible D match to TRBD2 (6 bases). Germline CDR1 and CDR2: SGHTA and FQGNSA. The CDR3 has 14 residues. V lost 3 bases and J lost 1, with 8 bases in between.

The chain has TRBV19 and TRBJ1-1; D possibly corresponds to TRBD1 (6 bases). Per the germline V gene, CDR1 is LNHDA and CDR2 is SQIVND (reference sequence). V gave up 0 bases and J gave up 4 bases, with 15 bases separating them. The CDR3 has 16 residues. The CDR3 here is CASSIDLQGLVTEAFF. In DNA form, the CDR3 reads TGTGCCAGTAGTATAGACTTACAGGGATTGGTCACTGAAGCTTTCTTT. Filled out from reference TRBV19 and TRBJ1-1, the complete variable domain reads DGGITQSPKYLFRKEGQNVTLSCEQNLNHDAMYWYRQDPGQGLRLIYYSQIVNDFQKGDIAEGYSVSREKKESFPLTVTSAQKNPTAFYLCASSIDLQGLVTEAFFGQGTRLTVV.

The chain joins TRBV5-8 to TRBJ1-1, with D possibly being TRBD1 (6 bases). The length of the CDR3 is 18 residues. V was pared by 0 bases and J by 0 bases, with 18 bases between. CDR1 SGHTS and CDR2 YDEGEE come from the germline V gene. CDR3 sequence reads: CASSLEQGGGWLNTEAFF. The CDR3 nucleotides are TGTGCCAGCAGCTTGGAGCAGGGTGGGGGCTGGCTGAACACTGAAGCTTTCTTT.

This clone has a single count. The rearrangement joins TRBV6-1 to TRBJ2-6; D is undetermined. The CDR3 has 17 amino acids. Trimming left V 0 bases short and J 5 bases short, with 14 bases between. Germline assignment: CDR1 MNHNS and CDR2 SASEGT. The CDR3 loop reads CASSEAITAPRANVLTF. The CDR3 coding sequence is TGTGCCAGCAGTGAAGCGATTACTGCGCCCAGGGCCAACGTCCTGACTTTC.

This sequence joins TRBV28 and TRBJ1-3; tentative D call: TRBD1 (5 bases). The V gene's germline CDR1 is MDHEN and CDR2 SYDVKM. V gave up 2 bases and J gave up 6 bases, with 8 bases separating them. The CDR3 sequence is 13 residues long. The CDR3 DNA reads TGTGCCAGCAGTTTAGCAGGGACAAACACCATATATTTT. Translated: CASSLAGTNTIYF.

V is TRBV29-1 and J is TRBJ2-7; 10 bases are shared with TRBD2. CDR1 and CDR2 from the germline V gene are SQVTM and ANQGSEA. The V and J ends lost 0 bases and 2 bases, in that order; junction bases with no gene match: 10. The CDR3 covers 17 residues. The CDR3, as DNA: TGCAGCGTTGAAGACGACCCCACTAGCGGGGTGCCCTACGAGCAGTACTTC. Translation gives CSVEDDPTSGVPYEQYF.

This clone was counted once. The genes are TRBV2 and TRBJ2-1; TRBD1 aligns across 9 bases. The CDR3 loop spans 15 amino acids. V was clipped by 6 bases and J by 4 bases; unmatched bases: 7. Germline V gene lookup returns CDR1 SNHLY and CDR2 FYNNEI. DNA for the CDR3: TGTGCCAGCAGGGGCCCGGGACAGGGTTACAATGAGCAGTTCTTC. This codes for CASRGPGQGYNEQFF.

The chain is built from TRBV2 and TRBJ2-3, with D possibly being TRBD2 (6 bases). CDR1 and CDR2 from the germline V gene are SNHLY and FYNNEI. CDR3 length: 16 amino acids. Trimming removed 4 bases at V and 2 bases at J, with 16 bases between. CDR3 sequence reads: CASSAAGTLITDTQYF. Written as DNA, the CDR3 is TGTGCCAGCAGTGCAGCCGGGACTCTGATCACAGATACGCAGTATTTT.

The CDR3 is CASSQEFRGGQPQHF. The CDR3 DNA reads as TGCGCCAGCAGCCAAGAGTTCCGGGGTGGACAGCCCCAGCATTTT. V and J are TRBV4-1 and TRBJ1-5; no clear D. The V and J ends lost 0 bases and 7 bases respectively, with 13 bases between them. The germline CDR1 and CDR2 sequences are MGHRA and YSYEKL. The CDR3 is 15 residues long.

The chain is built from TRBV10-1 and TRBJ2-1; 7 bases line up with TRBD2. The CDR3 is made up of 15 amino acids. Looked up from germline, CDR1 is WNHNN and CDR2 is SYGVQD (reference sequence). After removal of 2 bases from V and 6 bases from J, the junction contained 7 bases not matched to a gene. The CDR3 DNA sequence: TGCGCCAGCAGTGAGGTGGGGGAGGGCCTCAATGAGCAGTTCTTC. Residues: CASSEVGEGLNEQFF.

The chain couples TRBV7-9 to TRBJ1-1; D is possibly TRBD1 (6 bases). Germline V gene data show CDR1 as SEHNR and CDR2 as FQNEAQ (reference sequence). V was trimmed by 5 bases and J by 7 bases, leaving 20 bases between them. CDR3 size: 15 residues. The CDR3 nucleotides read TGTGCCAGCAGCCTCGGAGACTATGGACAGCGTGAAGCTTTCTTT. Translation gives CASSLGDYGQREAFF. Drawing the rest from reference TRBV7-9 and TRBJ1-1, the complete variable domain is DTGVSQNPRHKITKRGQNVTFRCDPISEHNRLYWYRQTLGQGPEFLTYFQNEAQLEKSRLLSDRFSAERPKGSFSTLEIQRTEQGDSAMYLCASSLGDYGQREAFFGQGTRLTVV.

This clone was detected only once. The chain joins TRBV12-3 or TRBV12-4 to TRBJ2-7; 7 nucleotides align to TRBD2. The CDR3 extends over 12 amino acids. J gave up 4 bases and V 3 bases, and 0 bases lay outside the gene matches. The CDR3 loop is CASSFGGYEQYF. The CDR3 DNA reads TGTGCCAGCAGTTTCGGGGGGTACGAGCAGTACTTC.

The chain recombines TRBV11-2 with TRBJ2-1; 8 positions match TRBD1. Germline trimming cut 0 bases from V and 3 bases from J; bases unmatched to any gene: 1. Germline-derived CDR1 and CDR2 are SGHAT and FQNNGV. The CDR3 runs to 15 residues. CDR3 region: CASSLEGQVYNEQFF. CDR3 nucleotide sequence: TGTGCCAGCAGCTTAGAGGGACAGGTCTACAATGAGCAGTTCTTC. The variable domain in full, with the rest retrieved from reference TRBV11-2 and TRBJ2-1, is EAGVAQSPRYKIIEKRQSVAFWCNPISGHATLYWYQQILGQGPKLLIQFQNNGVVDDSQLPKDRFSAERLKGVDSTLKIQPAKLEDSAVYLCASSLEGQVYNEQFFGPGTRLTVL.

The chain uses TRBV30 and TRBJ1-4; D is undetermined. The V end lost 0 bases, the J end lost 7 bases, and 12 bases lay between the germline ends. The germline V gene has CDR1 GTSNPN and CDR2 SVGIG (reference sequence). CDR3 length equals 14 residues. CDR3 bases: TGTGCCTGGAGTGTAGGTGTGTTGGGTGAAAAACTGTTTTTT. Its translation is CAWSVGVLGEKLFF.

V is TRBV4-1 and J is TRBJ1-6, with 8 positions matching TRBD1. Trimming removed 0 bases from V and 10 bases from J; junction bases left unmatched: 8. The CDR3 runs to 16 residues. Germline V CDR1 and CDR2: MGHRA, YSYEKL. CDR3 DNA sequence: TGCGCCAGCAGCCAAGATCGTCGGACAGGGAAATCACCCCTCCACTTT. Translation gives CASSQDRRTGKSPLHF.

The chain links TRBV11-2 to TRBJ1-6; the match to TRBD1 covers 8 bases. The V and J ends lost 5 bases and 5 bases, in that order; junction bases with no gene match: 8. Per germline, CDR1 SGHAT and CDR2 FQNNGV. The CDR3 sequence is 16 residues long. The CDR3 spells CASSPTDRANNSPLHF. The CDR3 bases are TGTGCCAGCAGCCCAACGGACAGGGCGAATAATTCACCCCTCCACTTT.